This record looks at one T cell receptor beta chain sequence and its context. Its antigen is not known. The V end was cut by 2 bases, the J end by 3 bases, with 17 bases between. Germline CDR1 reads MDHEN; CDR2 reads SYDVKM. The CDR3 extends over 16 amino acids. The PCR used 60 Vbeta and 13 Jbeta primers. Generated by immunoSEQ multiplex PCR, the TCRdb table keeps only in-frame clones and is missing some. This sample's clone table lists under 40,000 clones. The data were obtained in a study of cytomegalovirus exposure and HLA in healthy donors. Study observations and caveats: On later analysis, the bulk of CMV-associated TCR beta chains appeared to be HLA-restricted.

The chain uses TRBV28 and TRBJ2-7; tentatively, D is TRBD2 (7 bases). Material for sequencing was PBMCs. The clonotype originates from a woman aged 40 to 50 in good health and CMV-seropositive. CDR3 bases: TGTGCCAGCAGTTTAACGGGGGGTTACAGGGACTACGAGCAGTACTTC. It encodes CASSLTGGYRDYEQYF.